The 5 T cell receptor beta chains reported below all come from one sample, sequenced in a study of T-cell memory formation after mild COVID-19. TCRdb ran MiXCR on the 5' RACE reads and lists one entry per CDR3 protein. The top ten hold 2% to 2.5% of the sample, which has roughly 190,000 distinct CDR3 sequences, around 18% seen once. The sample taken for sequencing was PBMCs or a T cell subset sorted from them (not recorded which). The source is an adult woman who had mild COVID-19 (a few samples of this study predate the infection). Cell type and time point are not known.

The J gene is TRBJ1-1, the V gene TRBV11-3; tentative D call: TRBD1 (6 bases). Germline V gene data show CDR1 as SGHNT and CDR2 as YENEEA. This CDR3 comprises 14 residues. V lost 3 bases to trimming and J lost 2 bases, with 10 bases between them. In DNA, the CDR3 is TGTGCCAGCAGCTTCGAACAGGGTAACACTGAAGCTTTCTTT. Protein sequence: CASSFEQGNTEAFF. The full variable domain, rest sourced from reference TRBV11-3 and TRBJ1-1, is EAGVVQSPRYKIIEKKQPVAFWCNPISGHNTLYWYLQNLGQGPELLIRYENEEAVDDSQLPKDRFSAERLKGVDSTLKIQPAELGDSAVYLCASSFEQGNTEAFFGQGTRLTVV.

This clonotype was observed at least ten times. The chain couples TRBV24-1 to TRBJ1-2; D possibly corresponds to TRBD1 (6 bases). Germline CDR1 KGHDR, CDR2 SFDVKD. The CDR3 extends over 14 amino acids. Trimming left V 4 bases short and J 3 bases short, with 11 bases between. The CDR3 region is CATSEPTGYYGYTF. DNA of the CDR3: TGTGCCACCAGTGAGCCGACAGGCTACTATGGCTACACCTTC.

V gene TRBV27 combines with J gene TRBJ1-6; no definite D call. This CDR3 comprises 13 residues. CDR1 and CDR2 (germline): MNHEY, SMNVEV (reference sequence). V was trimmed by 1 base and J by 8 bases, leaving 6 bases between them. The CDR3: CASSLLGDSPLHF. CDR3 DNA: TGTGCCAGCAGTTTATTAGGTGATTCACCCCTCCACTTT.

The J gene is TRBJ1-1, the V gene TRBV3-1, with D possibly being TRBD1 (6 bases). V lost 5 bases and J lost 3, with 10 bases in between. The CDR3 spans 13 residues. CDR1 is LGHDT and CDR2 is YNNKEL in the germline V gene (reference sequence). CDR3 nucleotides: TGTGCCAGCAGCACAGGGAGGGACACTGAAGCTTTCTTT. It encodes CASSTGRDTEAFF.

The table lists this clonotype with a few counts. The V gene is TRBV2, the J gene TRBJ2-7, with 9 bases lining up with TRBD1. Germline-derived CDR1 and CDR2 are SNHLY and FYNNEI. After removal of 3 bases from V and 4 bases from J, the junction contained 4 bases not matched to a gene. The CDR3 contains 14 residues. This CDR3 is CASSDVGQGYEQYF. The CDR3 DNA follows: TGTGCCAGCAGTGATGTGGGACAGGGTTACGAGCAGTACTTC.